Presented here are 32 T cell receptor beta chains from one specimen sequenced in a study of regulatory and conventional T cells in RAG deficiency. The repertoire was sequenced with immunoSEQ multiplex PCR; TCRdb's copy has only in-frame clones and lacks some. In the table there are over 10,000 clones, roughly 94% of which are singletons. Genomic DNA came from blood regulatory T cells gated CD4+ CD25-high CD127-low. These data were likewise used in another study, on regulatory T cells. From that second work: The PCR used 52 TRBV and 13 TRBJ primers.

Sequenced input: CD127- CD25+ CD4+ Tregs sorted from blood. The receptors originated from a human donor in good health.

V and J are TRBV15 and TRBJ2-1; 7 bases line up with TRBD2. The CDR3 extends over 17 amino acids. The germline gives CDR1 LNHNV, CDR2 YYDKDF (reference sequence). V gave up 1 base and J gave up 9 bases; unmatched junction bases: 15. Here the CDR3 DNA reads TGTGCCACCAGCAGAGCCCAAGTGCGGGGGATTACAATTGAGCAGTTCTTC. Translation: CATSRAQVRGITIEQFF.

The genes are TRBV10-2 and TRBJ2-1; D may be TRBD1 (5 bases). Germline CDR1 is WSHSY and CDR2 is SAAADI. The CDR3 length is 15 residues. Trimming stripped 3 bases from V and 9 bases from J, with 18 bases between. The CDR3, as DNA: TGCGCCAGCAGTGAAAATTTAGCTCAGGGTTTTGAGCAGTTCTTC. Translated: CASSENLAQGFEQFF.

This clone has a single count. The junction shows a germline mismatch at one end, possibly a read error. V usage is TRBV9 and J usage is TRBJ2-3, with 8 nucleotides matching TRBD1. Per the germline V gene, CDR1 is SGDLS and CDR2 is YYNGEE. The CDR3 is made up of 11 amino acids. The CDR3 spells CASADRARLSF. DNA for the CDR3: TGTGCCAGCGCGGACAGGGCCCGATTGTCTTTT.

This sequence joins TRBV5-1 and TRBJ1-6; 9 bases agree with TRBD1. V was pared by 1 base and J by 8 bases, with 4 bases of the junction left unmatched. Germline loops: CDR1 SGHRS, CDR2 YFSETQ. This CDR3 is 15 amino acids long. The CDR3 sequence is CASSLRGDRDSPLHF. The CDR3 coding sequence is TGCGCCAGCAGCTTGAGAGGGGACAGGGATTCACCCCTCCACTTT.

V usage is TRBV28 and J usage is TRBJ1-1; no clear D gene. The CDR3 sequence is 15 residues long. V was shortened by 6 bases and J by 7 bases, with 21 bases between the two germline ends. Germline CDR1 is MDHEN and CDR2 is SYDVKM. The CDR3 loop reads CASRTHTGLPFEAFF. CDR3 bases: TGTGCCAGCAGAACGCATACGGGATTACCCTTTGAAGCTTTCTTT. Full variable domain (missing parts from reference TRBV28 and TRBJ1-1): DVKVTQSSRYLVKRTGEKVFLECVQDMDHENMFWYRQDPGLGLRLIYFSYDVKMKEKGDIPEGYSVSREKKERFSLILESASTNQTSMYLCASRTHTGLPFEAFFGQGTRLTVV.

A single count supports this clone. V usage is TRBV6-6 and J usage is TRBJ2-7; 7 bases line up with TRBD1. V was clipped by 2 bases and J by 1 base; unmatched bases: 2. CDR1 is MNHNY and CDR2 is SVGAGI in the germline V gene (reference sequence). The CDR3 sequence is 14 residues long. This CDR3 reads CASSYPGQSYEQYF. For the CDR3, the DNA is TGTGCCAGCAGTTACCCGGGACAGTCCTACGAGCAGTACTTC.

This chain links TRBV9 with TRBJ1-3; 9 bases line up with TRBD1. Trimming cost V 4 bases and J 5 bases; bases outside gene matches: 13. Germline values: CDR1 SGDLS, CDR2 YYNGEE. The CDR3 is 17 amino acids. CDR3 protein: CASSSLRGQGMRNTIYF. The CDR3 DNA follows: TGTGCCAGCAGCTCCCTGCGGGGACAGGGTATGAGAAACACCATATATTTT.

The rearrangement joins TRBV18 to TRBJ1-6, with 10 bases matching TRBD1. V lost 4 bases to trimming and J lost 2 bases; unmatched junction nucleotides: 8. This CDR3 has 18 residues. Looked up from germline, CDR1 is KGHSH and CDR2 is LQKENI. The CDR3 loop reads CASSRDRGSATYNSPLHF. In DNA form, the CDR3 reads TGTGCCAGCTCACGGGACAGGGGTTCCGCTACCTATAATTCACCCCTCCACTTT.

The CDR3 protein is CASSLAPSGGAYEQYF. The CDR3 nucleotides are TGTGCCAGCAGTTTAGCCCCTAGCGGGGGTGCCTACGAGCAGTACTTC. J is TRBJ2-7 and V is TRBV28; TRBD2 aligns across 10 bases. Germline V gene data show CDR1 as MDHEN and CDR2 as SYDVKM. The CDR3 spans 16 residues. With 2 bases clipped from V and 2 bases from J, the junction kept 6 bases outside the gene matches.

V and J are TRBV2 and TRBJ1-5; no clear D gene. This CDR3 region has 14 residues. Germline V lookup: CDR1 SNHLY, CDR2 FYNNEI. Trimming stripped 5 bases from V and 5 bases from J, with 13 bases between. The CDR3: CASSPETRDQPQHF. DNA for the CDR3: TGTGCCAGCAGTCCCGAAACCCGGGATCAGCCCCAGCATTTT.

This sequence joins TRBV5-1 and TRBJ2-1, with D tentatively TRBD2 (5 bases). V lost 4 bases to trimming and J lost 8 bases, with 19 bases between them. CDR1 and CDR2 from the germline V gene are SGHRS and YFSETQ. The CDR3 contains 15 residues. CDR3 sequence: CASSPIRAPRDEQFF. The DNA of the CDR3 is TGCGCCAGCAGCCCTATACGGGCGCCGAGGGATGAGCAGTTCTTC.

J is TRBJ2-4 and V is TRBV5-1, with D unresolved. CDR3 size: 14 residues. The germline V and J ends were trimmed by 4 bases and 8 bases, with 16 bases remaining between them. CDR1 SGHRS and CDR2 YFSETQ come from the germline V gene. The CDR3 region has the DNA TGCGCCAGCAGCCCTCCGTTCGAGTTACACATTCAGTACTTC. Its protein is CASSPPFELHIQYF.

CDR3 sequence (DNA): TGTGCCAGCAGCTTCCATCCGACAGTGCGCGGCTACACCTTC. Amino acid sequence: CASSFHPTVRGYTF. The chain combines TRBV7-9 with TRBJ1-2, with D maybe TRBD1 (5 bases). The CDR3 length is 14 residues. Germline V lookup: CDR1 SEHNR, CDR2 FQNEAQ (reference sequence). The V gene lost 3 bases and the J gene lost 8 bases, with 16 bases spanning the gap. The whole variable domain, remainder taken from reference TRBV7-9 and TRBJ1-2, is DTGVSQNPRHKITKRGQNVTFRCDPISEHNRLYWYRQTLGQGPEFLTYFQNEAQLEKSRLLSDRFSAERPKGSFSTLEIQRTEQGDSAMYLCASSFHPTVRGYTFGSGTRLTVV.

This clone was picked up a small number of times. The chain employs TRBV5-1 and TRBJ1-2; 9 nucleotides agree with TRBD1. The germline CDR1 and CDR2 sequences are SGHRS and YFSETQ. The trim removed 4 bases at V and 8 bases at J, leaving 3 bases unmatched. The CDR3 contains 12 residues. The CDR3 loop is CASSTGQGGYTF. DNA of the CDR3: TGCGCCAGCAGCACGGGACAGGGAGGCTACACCTTC.

The genes are TRBV14 and TRBJ2-2, with 7 positions matching TRBD2. CDR3 length equals 18 residues. V lost 2 bases, J lost 5 bases, and 14 bases stayed unmatched. Germline loops: CDR1 SGHDN, CDR2 FVKESK. The CDR3 DNA sequence: TGTGCCAGCAGCCAATTCATTGTTCGCGTGGGAGGGACCGGGGAGCTGTTTTTT. Encoded protein: CASSQFIVRVGGTGELFF.

The rearrangement links TRBV5-1 to TRBJ2-5; 9 positions match TRBD2. The ends lost 0 bases at V and 0 bases at J; junction bases unmatched: 3. This CDR3 comprises 16 residues. The germline V gene encodes CDR1 SGHRS and CDR2 YFSETQ. This CDR3 is CASSLGSSGDQETQYF. The DNA for the CDR3 is TGCGCCAGCAGCTTGGGGTCTAGCGGGGACCAAGAGACCCAGTACTTC. Full variable domain (rest looked up from reference TRBV5-1 and TRBJ2-5): KAGVTQTPRYLIKTRGQQVTLSCSPISGHRSVSWYQQTPGQGLQFLFEYFSETQRNKGNFPGRFSGRQFSNSRSEMNVSTLELGDSALYLCASSLGSSGDQETQYFGPGTRLLVL.

The chain is built from TRBV9 and TRBJ2-1, with TRBD2 matching over 9 bases. V dropped 4 bases and J dropped 8; count of bases not matched to a gene: 7. The CDR3 runs 14 residues. Germline V gene data show CDR1 as SGDLS and CDR2 as YYNGEE. CDR3 coding DNA: TGTGCCAGCAGCCCCCGGCTAGCGGGGTATGAGCAGTTCTTC. This translates into CASSPRLAGYEQFF.

The chain couples TRBV7-9 to TRBJ1-1, with TRBD1 identical over 9 bases. The CDR3 runs 14 residues. With 7 bases clipped from V and 0 bases from J, the junction kept 3 bases outside the gene matches. Germline CDR1 is SEHNR and CDR2 is FQNEAQ (reference sequence). In DNA, the CDR3 is TGTGCCAGCATCCGGGACAGGGTGAACACTGAAGCTTTCTTT. The encoded protein is CASIRDRVNTEAFF.

The J gene is TRBJ1-4, the V gene TRBV6-1, with unresolved D. The length of the CDR3 is 13 residues. Trimming shortened V by 7 bases and J by 0 bases, and 6 bases separated the two germline ends. Germline CDR1 reads MNHNS; CDR2 reads SASEGT. The CDR3 loop reads CASTRATNEKLFF. CDR3 DNA: TGTGCCAGCACCCGAGCAACTAATGAAAAACTGTTTTTT.

The genes are TRBV11-2 and TRBJ2-3; 11 nucleotides align to TRBD2. Unmatched junction bases numbered 9, after V lost 5 bases and J lost 2 bases. In germline, CDR1 is SGHAT, CDR2 FQNNGV. The CDR3 sequence is 17 residues long. Here the CDR3 reads CASSPSWTSGLTDTQYF. The CDR3 DNA is TGTGCCAGCAGCCCATCCTGGACTAGCGGGCTCACAGATACGCAGTATTTT.

The CDR3 spells CASSVQGVGEKLFF. The CDR3 DNA sequence: TGTGCCAGCAGCGTACAGGGCGTCGGTGAAAAACTGTTTTTT. The chain has TRBV9 and TRBJ1-4, with D possibly matching TRBD1 (5 bases). The CDR3 is 14 amino acids. Deletions cut 1 base from V and 7 bases from J, with 11 bases between. Germline CDR1 SGDLS, CDR2 YYNGEE.

The V call is TRBV15, the J call TRBJ1-6, with D possibly TRBD1 on 6 matching bases. Germline lookup yields CDR1 LNHNV and CDR2 YYDKDF (reference sequence). Trimming removed 0 bases at V and 7 bases at J, with 7 bases between. The CDR3 runs 14 residues. This CDR3 reads CATSRDRGNSPLHF. The CDR3 DNA reads TGTGCCACCAGCAGAGACAGGGGCAATTCACCCCTCCACTTT.

The V call is TRBV27, the J call TRBJ1-5; D unresolved. The CDR3 runs to 12 residues. V lost 5 bases and J lost 3, with 5 bases in between. Germline CDR1 is MNHEY and CDR2 is SMNVEV (reference sequence). CDR3 in amino acids: CASSPLNQPQHF. The DNA of the CDR3 is TGTGCCAGCAGTCCCCTCAATCAGCCCCAGCATTTT.

The chain carries TRBV13 and TRBJ1-3; D remains ambiguous. Per germline, CDR1 PRHDT and CDR2 FYEKMQ (reference sequence). This CDR3 is built from 13 residues. The ends were cut back, 5 bases at V and 8 bases at J, with 13 bases in the middle. DNA for the CDR3: TGTGCCAGCAGCCCGACTGGTAGCTACACCATATATTTT. Translation gives CASSPTGSYTIYF.

The genes are TRBV4-1 and TRBJ1-1; 8 nucleotides align to TRBD1. The CDR3 is 15 residues long. CDR1 and CDR2 from the germline V gene are MGHRA and YSYEKL. V shed 2 bases and J 0 bases; nucleotides not matched to a gene: 2. This CDR3 reads CASSQQTGVNTEAFF. The CDR3 region has the DNA TGCGCCAGCAGCCAACAGACAGGGGTGAACACTGAAGCTTTCTTT.

CDR3 sequence reads: CASSKGRTGSSYNSPLHF. Written as DNA, the CDR3 is TGTGCCAGCAGCAAAGGACGGACAGGGAGCTCCTATAATTCACCCCTCCACTTT. V usage is TRBV21-1 and J usage is TRBJ1-6; TRBD1 was called by the table and not checked on the DNA. TRBV21-1 is recorded as a pseudogene. The CDR3 has 18 residues.

The V call is TRBV5-4, the J call TRBJ1-2, with unresolved D. This CDR3 is built from 17 residues. The germline V gene encodes CDR1 SGHNT and CDR2 YYREEE (reference sequence). Trimming took off 0 bases at V and 2 bases at J, with 17 bases between the two ends. The chain's CDR3 is CASSLEFPRGSNYGYTF. The CDR3, as DNA: TGTGCCAGCAGCTTGGAGTTCCCACGGGGATCGAACTATGGCTACACCTTC.

The chain links TRBV6-6 to TRBJ1-1; tentatively, D is TRBD1 (5 bases). The CDR3 runs to 14 residues. Germline lookup yields CDR1 MNHNY and CDR2 SVGAGI (reference sequence). The ends were cut back, 4 bases at V and 3 bases at J, with 12 bases in the middle. CDR3 bases: TGTGCCAGCAGTTGGGGGACTCGGGACACTGAAGCTTTCTTT. Its translation is CASSWGTRDTEAFF.

J is TRBJ2-2 and V is TRBV6-5, with a possible D match to TRBD1 (5 bases). V gave up 1 base and J gave up 1 base, with 7 bases separating them. The CDR3 consists of 15 residues. The germline V gene has CDR1 MNHEY and CDR2 SVGAGI. Here the CDR3 reads CASSYYQGNTGELFF. CDR3 DNA: TGTGCCAGCAGTTACTACCAGGGGAACACCGGGGAGCTGTTTTTT.

The table lists this clone with a count of one. The V gene is TRBV18, the J gene TRBJ1-2, with 12 positions matching TRBD1. V was clipped by 3 bases and J by 6 bases; unmatched bases: 8. Germline V gives CDR1 KGHSH, CDR2 LQKENI. The CDR3 covers 16 residues. For the CDR3, the DNA is TGTGCCAGCTCACCGTCTTGGGACAGGGGGCGGCATGGCTACACCTTC. It translates to CASSPSWDRGRHGYTF.

The gene calls are TRBV14 and TRBJ2-7; D is undetermined. V was clipped by 1 base and J by 2 bases, with 6 bases between them. Germline CDR1 reads SGHDN; CDR2 reads FVKESK. The CDR3 has 13 amino acids. CDR3 in amino acids: CASSQGTAYEQYF. As DNA, the CDR3 is TGTGCCAGCAGCCAAGGTACAGCCTACGAGCAGTACTTC. The variable domain in full, completed from reference TRBV14 and TRBJ2-7, reads EAGVTQFPSHSVIEKGQTVTLRCDPISGHDNLYWYRRVMGKEIKFLLHFVKESKQDESGMPNNRFLAERTGGTYSTLKVQPAELEDSGVYFCASSQGTAYEQYFGPGTRLTVT.

The V call is TRBV7-9, the J call TRBJ1-2; 8 nucleotides line up with TRBD1. CDR1 is SEHNR and CDR2 is FQNEAQ in the germline V gene (reference sequence). The CDR3 contains 14 residues. The junction had 2 bases not matched to a gene; V was cut back by 2 bases and J by 3 bases. CDR3 region: CASSLKQGDYGYTF. In DNA form, the CDR3 reads TGTGCCAGCAGCTTAAAACAGGGGGACTATGGCTACACCTTC.